Listed below are T cell receptor beta chains from one sample, sequenced in a study of T-cell reconstitution after alpha-beta-depleted transplantation in children. TCRdb reanalysed the PCR reads using MiXCR and keeps one entry per CDR3 protein. This table has some 110,000 distinct CDR3 sequences, 10% appearing once. The sample in question was PBMCs, obtained before TCRalphabeta/CD19-depleted stem cell transplant. These receptors were taken from a boy aged 2 to 10 with acute lymphoblastic leukemia, due to receive a stem cell transplant. CDR3s include the opening cysteine and the closing phenylalanine or tryptophan. The D gene is left open where the match is weak. Expanded clones get a size class; other rows say once, few or many, or leave the size out.

d_call j_call clone_size v_call cdr3_nt cdr3_aa
NA TRBJ2-7 few TRBV7-9 TGTGCCAGCAGCCAGGGGATCCACGAGCAGTACTTC CASSQGIHEQYF
NA TRBJ2-3 many TRBV27 TGTGCCAGCAGTTCCGGGAGAATGGATACGCAGTATTTT CASSSGRMDTQYF
NA TRBJ2-2 many TRBV20-1 TGCAGTGCAACTAGGACCGGGGAGCTGTTTTTT CSATRTGELFF
NA TRBJ2-1 many TRBV7-9 TGTGCCAGCAGCTTTCGGGAGCTTAACAATGAGCAGTTCTTC CASSFRELNNEQFF
NA TRBJ2-1 NA TRBV20-1 TGCAGTGCTTCTAGCGCCTCCTCCTACAATGAGCAGTTCTTC CSASSASSYNEQFF
TRBD2 TRBJ2-5 few TRBV27 TGTGCCAGCAGTTTGGGGGGGAGGCCCCGAACCCAAGAGACCCAGTACTTC CASSLGGRPRTQETQYF
TRBD2 TRBJ2-3 medium-sized TRBV12-3/TRBV12-4 TGTGCCAGCAGTTCCCCCGATACTAGCGGGAGAGAAAGCACAGATACGCAGTATTTT CASSSPDTSGRESTDTQYF
NA TRBJ1-2 few TRBV5-1 TGCGCCAGCAGCTTGGTGGGTACGAGGAACTATGGCTACACCTTC CASSLVGTRNYGYTF
TRBD2 TRBJ2-7 few TRBV18 TGTGCCAGCTCAACCTCTAGCGGGAGCCCCTACGAGCAGTACTTC CASSTSSGSPYEQYF
TRBD1 TRBJ1-1 few TRBV20-1 TGCAGTGCTAGAGCCACCGGGACAGGGGCTACTGAAGCTTTCTTT CSARATGTGATEAFF
TRBD1 TRBJ2-1 many TRBV5-1 TGCGCCAGCAGCGTAGACAGGGGGAACAATGAGCAGTTCTTC CASSVDRGNNEQFF
NA TRBJ2-7 NA TRBV5-1 TGCGCCAGCTGCCCGGGGACTCCCTGCTACGAGCAGTACTTC CASCPGTPCYEQYF
TRBD1 TRBJ1-2 few TRBV3-1 TGTGCCAGCAGCCACAAAGGGGGCCAGGGCCATGGCTACACCTTC CASSHKGGQGHGYTF
NA TRBJ1-5 NA TRBV4-1 TGCGCCAGCAGCCCGGACAGTGTCAATCAGCCCCAGCATTTT CASSPDSVNQPQHF
NA TRBJ1-5 few TRBV6-1 TGTGCCAGCAGTGAAGGGAAAGGGGGTCGTCAGCCCCAGCATTTT CASSEGKGGRQPQHF
TRBD1 TRBJ2-7 many TRBV20-1 TGCAGTGCTCAAATCCCGGGACAGGGGTCCCACGAGCAGTACTTC CSAQIPGQGSHEQYF
TRBD2 TRBJ2-1 few TRBV13 TGTGCCAGCAGCCCCAGCGGGCTAGCGGGAGCCCCCTCCTACAATGAGCAGTTCTTC CASSPSGLAGAPSYNEQFF
TRBD1 TRBJ2-6 NA TRBV5-1 TGCGCCAGCAGCTCAACCGGGACAGGGGGCCGCTCTGGGGCCAACGTCCTGACTTTC CASSSTGTGGRSGANVLTF
TRBD1 TRBJ2-2 few TRBV12-3/TRBV12-4 TGTGCCAGCCTCGACAGGGGGAACACCGGGGAGCTGTTTTTT CASLDRGNTGELFF
TRBD1 TRBJ2-7 few TRBV6-2/TRBV6-3 TGTGCCAGCACCCCCCTGGGACAGGGGTCTTACGAGCAGTACTTC CASTPLGQGSYEQYF
TRBD2 TRBJ2-1 NA TRBV5-1 TGCGCCAGCAGCTTGGCGGTAGCGGGAACTAGCTCCTACAATGAGCAGTTCTTC CASSLAVAGTSSYNEQFF
TRBD2 TRBJ2-1 few TRBV7-2 TGTGCCAGCAGCTTAGGCGGGAGCTCCAATAATGAGCAGTTCTTC CASSLGGSSNNEQFF
TRBD2 TRBJ2-5 few TRBV5-6 TGTGCCAGCAGCTCCCCTCGACTAGCGGGGCTCCAAGAGACCCAGTACTTC CASSSPRLAGLQETQYF
TRBD1 TRBJ2-1 NA TRBV20-1 TGCAGTCCGGGACAGCTACTCTCCTACAATGAGCAGTTCTTC CSPGQLLSYNEQFF
TRBD2 TRBJ2-7 few TRBV5-6 TGTGCCAGCAGCTTACTAGCGGGAGGTTCGCTTACCTACGAGCAGTACTTC CASSLLAGGSLTYEQYF
NA TRBJ2-3 NA TRBV7-8 TGTGCCAGCAGCTTAGGAGTGCCCACAGATACGCAGTATTTT CASSLGVPTDTQYF
NA TRBJ2-2 few TRBV20-1 TGCAGTGCTAGAGCTGGGGGGAACACCGGGGAGCTGTTTTTT CSARAGGNTGELFF
NA TRBJ2-3 few TRBV10-3 TGTGCCATCAGTGAGCCTTCGGGAGCTGGGACAGATACGCAGTATTTT CAISEPSGAGTDTQYF
NA TRBJ2-7 NA TRBV28 TGTGCCAGCTTCAGGGGGGAGACTTACGAGCAGTACTTC CASFRGETYEQYF
TRBD1 TRBJ1-1 many TRBV5-1 TGCGCCAGCAGCTATCCCCCGGGACAGGGGCCGACGGCTGAAGCTTTCTTT CASSYPPGQGPTAEAFF
TRBD1 TRBJ1-2 NA TRBV5-1 TGCGCCAGCAGCTTGGCCTCGGGGACAGTCTATGGCTACACCTTC CASSLASGTVYGYTF
NA TRBJ1-4 few TRBV7-9 TGTGCCAGCACCAAGGATGAAAAACTGTTTTTT CASTKDEKLFF